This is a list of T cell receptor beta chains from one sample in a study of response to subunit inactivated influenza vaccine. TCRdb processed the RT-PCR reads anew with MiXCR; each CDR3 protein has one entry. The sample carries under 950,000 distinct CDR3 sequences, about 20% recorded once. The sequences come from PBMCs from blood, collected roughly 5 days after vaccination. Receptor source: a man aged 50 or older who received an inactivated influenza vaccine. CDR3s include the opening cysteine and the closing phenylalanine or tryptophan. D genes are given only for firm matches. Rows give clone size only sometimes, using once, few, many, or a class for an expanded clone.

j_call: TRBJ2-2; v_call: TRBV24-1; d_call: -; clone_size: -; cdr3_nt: TGTGCCACCAGTCCCAGGAGCAGAGGGGAGCTGTTTTTT; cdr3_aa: CATSPRSRGELFF
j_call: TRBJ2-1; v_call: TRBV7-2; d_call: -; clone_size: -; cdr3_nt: TGTGCCAGCAGCCCCCCGACAGGCAATGAGCAGTTCTTC; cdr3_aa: CASSPPTGNEQFF
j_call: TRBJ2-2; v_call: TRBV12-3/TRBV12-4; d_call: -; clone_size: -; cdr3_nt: TGTGCCAGCAGTTTACGACCGGGCCGCGGAGAAATTACCGGGGAGCTGTTTTTT; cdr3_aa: CASSLRPGRGEITGELFF
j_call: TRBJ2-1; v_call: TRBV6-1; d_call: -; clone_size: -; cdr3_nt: TGTGCCAGCAGGGGGATCCGGGGGGCAAGTGAGCAGTTCTTC; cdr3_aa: CASRGIRGASEQFF
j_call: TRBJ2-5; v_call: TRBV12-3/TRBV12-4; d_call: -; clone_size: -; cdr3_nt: TGTGCCAGCAGTTTAAGGGGGGCGGGCCAAGAGACCCAGTACTTC; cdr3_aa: CASSLRGAGQETQYF
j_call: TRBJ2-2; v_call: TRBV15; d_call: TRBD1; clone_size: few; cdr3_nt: TGTGCCACCAGCTATACAGGGGTCTACACCGGGGAGCTGTTTTTT; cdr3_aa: CATSYTGVYTGELFF
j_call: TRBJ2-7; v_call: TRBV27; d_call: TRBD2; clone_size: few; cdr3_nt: TGTGCCAGCAGTTATAGCGGGGGCGCACCCTACGAGCAGTACTTC; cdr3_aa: CASSYSGGAPYEQYF
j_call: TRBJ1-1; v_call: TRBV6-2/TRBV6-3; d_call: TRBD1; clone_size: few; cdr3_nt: TGTGCCAGCAGACGGGGACAGCTGAACACTGAAGCTTTCTTT; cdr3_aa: CASRRGQLNTEAFF
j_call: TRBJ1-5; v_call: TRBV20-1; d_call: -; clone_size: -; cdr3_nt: TGCAGTGTTAAACAGGGTAATCAGCCCCAGCATTTT; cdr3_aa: CSVKQGNQPQHF
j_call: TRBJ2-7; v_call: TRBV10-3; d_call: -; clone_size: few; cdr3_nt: TGTGCCATCAGTGTTTGGGGGACCTACGAGCAGTACTTC; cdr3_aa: CAISVWGTYEQYF
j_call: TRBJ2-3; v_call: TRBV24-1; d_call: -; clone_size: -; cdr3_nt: TGTGCCACCAGTTTCAGGGGAAGCACAGATACGCAGTATTTT; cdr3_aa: CATSFRGSTDTQYF
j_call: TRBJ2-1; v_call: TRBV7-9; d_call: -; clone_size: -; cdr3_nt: TGTGCCAGCAGCCCAGGGGTACAAGACAATGAGCAGTTCTTC; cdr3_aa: CASSPGVQDNEQFF
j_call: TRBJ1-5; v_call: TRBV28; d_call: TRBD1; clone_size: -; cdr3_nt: TGTGCCAGCTCCCGGACAGGACCCGGGCCCCAGCATTTT; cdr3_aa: CASSRTGPGPQHF
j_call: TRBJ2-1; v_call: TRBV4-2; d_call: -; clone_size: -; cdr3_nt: TGTGCCAGCAGCCAAGAAGGCAGGGAAAACAATGAGCAGTTCTTC; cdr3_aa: CASSQEGRENNEQFF
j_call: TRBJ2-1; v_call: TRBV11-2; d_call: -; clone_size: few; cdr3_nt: TGTGCCAGCAGCCGACGACTGGGCGGGAATGAGCAGTTCTTC; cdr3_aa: CASSRRLGGNEQFF
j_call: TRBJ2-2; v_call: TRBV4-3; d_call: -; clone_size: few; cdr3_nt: TGCGCCAGCAGCCACCTAGTCACCGGGGAGCTGTTTTTT; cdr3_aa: CASSHLVTGELFF
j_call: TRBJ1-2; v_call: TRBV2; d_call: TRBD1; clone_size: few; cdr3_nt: TGTGCCAGCATAGACCGGGACAGGGATGGCTACACCTTC; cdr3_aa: CASIDRDRDGYTF
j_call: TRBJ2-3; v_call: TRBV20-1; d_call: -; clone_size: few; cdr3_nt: TGCAGTGCTAGAGATCCTAGGTCGACCACAGATACGCAGTATTTT; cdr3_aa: CSARDPRSTTDTQYF
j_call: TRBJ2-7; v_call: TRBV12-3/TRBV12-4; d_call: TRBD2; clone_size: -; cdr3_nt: TGTGCCAGCAGTTCCGGGACTAGCGGGAGGACGGACGAGCAGTACTTC; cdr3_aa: CASSSGTSGRTDEQYF
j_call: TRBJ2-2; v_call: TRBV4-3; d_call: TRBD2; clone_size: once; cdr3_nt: TGCGCCAGCAGCCCGAGGACTAGCGACACCGGGGAGCCGTTTTTT; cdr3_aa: CASSPRTSDTGEPFF
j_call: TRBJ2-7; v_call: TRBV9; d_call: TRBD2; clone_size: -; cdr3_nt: TGTGCCAGCAGCGTAGATCCTAGCGGGGACTCCTACGAGCAGTACTTC; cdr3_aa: CASSVDPSGDSYEQYF